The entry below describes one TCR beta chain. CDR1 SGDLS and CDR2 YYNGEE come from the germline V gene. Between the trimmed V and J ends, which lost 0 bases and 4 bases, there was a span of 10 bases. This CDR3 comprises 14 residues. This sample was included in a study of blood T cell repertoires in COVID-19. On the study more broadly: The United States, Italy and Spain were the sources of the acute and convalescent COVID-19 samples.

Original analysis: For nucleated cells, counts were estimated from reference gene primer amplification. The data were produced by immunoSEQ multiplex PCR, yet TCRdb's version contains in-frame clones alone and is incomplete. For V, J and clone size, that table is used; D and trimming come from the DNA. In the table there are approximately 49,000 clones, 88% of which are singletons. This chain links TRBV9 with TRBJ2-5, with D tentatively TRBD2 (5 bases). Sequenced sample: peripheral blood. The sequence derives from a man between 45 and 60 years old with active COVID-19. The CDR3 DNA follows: TGTGCCAGCAGCGTAGATAAAGGGAGAGAGACCCAGTACTTC. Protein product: CASSVDKGRETQYF.